A single sample is the source of the 5 T cell receptor beta chains below, sequenced in a study of T cells in Graves' hyperthyroidism and ophthalmopathy. Authors of the study amplified TCR beta CDR3 regions from RNA transcripts. An initial round of RT-PCR targeting the TCR CDR3 relied on the HTBI primer set. MiXCR was run by TCRdb on the multiplex PCR reads, yielding one entry per CDR3 protein. The table shows about 550,000 distinct CDR3 sequences, with about 20% occurring only once. Material: blood. The receptor set was obtained from a man between 18 and 35 years old with Graves' hyperthyroidism.

This clonotype was detected a few times. The chain carries TRBV30 and TRBJ1-2; D remains ambiguous. This CDR3 region has 12 residues. With 3 bases removed from V and 4 bases from J, the gap between germline ends came to 9 bases. The germline CDR1 and CDR2 sequences are GTSNPN and SVGIG (reference sequence). The CDR3 DNA is TGTGCCTGGAGCGAGGGAGGCTATGGCTACACCTTC. Translation: CAWSEGGYGYTF.

The rearrangement links TRBV3-1 to TRBJ1-2; 8 nucleotides agree with TRBD1. CDR1 is LGHDT and CDR2 is YNNKEL in the germline V gene (reference sequence). This CDR3 region has 14 residues. Trimming at V came to 4 bases and at J to 7 bases, leaving 8 bases not matched to a gene. The CDR3 here is CASSPGQGTRGYTF. CDR3 DNA: TGTGCCAGCAGCCCAGGACAGGGAACACGTGGCTACACCTTC.

The genes are TRBV7-2 and TRBJ1-2; D uncertain. V gave up 4 bases and J gave up 2 bases, with 14 bases separating them. This CDR3 has 15 amino acids. Germline V CDR1 and CDR2: SGHTA, FQGNSA. The CDR3: CASSSPATGNYGYTF. The CDR3 region has the DNA TGTGCCAGCAGCTCGCCAGCGACCGGCAACTATGGCTACACCTTC.

The table lists this clonotype with many counts. This sequence joins TRBV6-1 and TRBJ1-5; a weak D match, TRBD1 (5 bases). The CDR3 has 14 residues. Germline loops: CDR1 MNHNS, CDR2 SASEGT. V was trimmed by 10 bases and J by 5 bases, leaving 18 bases between them. The CDR3 sequence: CATRRDRADQPQHF. The CDR3 DNA reads TGTGCCACCCGGCGCGACAGAGCAGATCAGCCCCAGCATTTT.

The rearrangement joins TRBV28 to TRBJ1-1; a weak D match, TRBD1 (6 bases). The V gene lost 8 bases and the J gene lost 8 bases, with 21 bases spanning the gap. The CDR3 covers 14 residues. Germline V gene lookup returns CDR1 MDHEN and CDR2 SYDVKM. CDR3 sequence reads: CASSVSGDVSEAFF. The CDR3 DNA reads as TGTGCCAGCTCAGTTTCAGGGGATGTGAGCGAAGCTTTCTTT. The whole variable domain, remainder taken from reference TRBV28 and TRBJ1-1, is DVKVTQSSRYLVKRTGEKVFLECVQDMDHENMFWYRQDPGLGLRLIYFSYDVKMKEKGDIPEGYSVSREKKERFSLILESASTNQTSMYLCASSVSGDVSEAFFGQGTRLTVV.